A selection of T cell receptor beta chains follows, all from one sample in a study of preoperative IRX-2 immunotherapy in early breast cancer. Method: immunoSEQ multiplex PCR; TCRdb's copy keeps in-frame clones and lacks some. The sample contains approximately 100,000 clones, 75% to 90% of which appear only once. The source material was tumor tissue, sampled after IRX-2 immunotherapy. Receptor source: a human donor with breast cancer. CDR3s include the opening cysteine and the closing phenylalanine or tryptophan. Fields, in order: V gene, J gene, D gene, clone size, CDR3 DNA, CDR3 protein. The D gene is left open where the match is weak. A clone size is listed for some rows: how often the clone was seen (once, few, many), or a class if it is expanded.

>TRBV19|TRBJ1-3|NA|NA
TGTGCCAGTACCAAGAGGGATCCTGGAAACACCATATATTTT
CASTKRDPGNTIYF
>TRBV28|TRBJ2-7|NA|NA
TGTGCCAGCAGTTTCCAGGGAGGAGGGTACGAGCAGTACTTC
CASSFQGGGYEQYF
>TRBV19|TRBJ2-2|NA|NA
TGTGCCAGTAGTATAGGTGGGAGCGGCACCGGGGAGCTGTTTTTT
CASSIGGSGTGELFF
>TRBV23-1|TRBJ1-2|NA|once
TGCGCCAGCAGCCAAGGGGATGGCTATGGCTACACCTTC
CASSQGDGYGYTF
>TRBV28|TRBJ1-2|NA|NA
TGTGCCAGCAGTCTCAGTCGAGACAGCTATGGCTACACCTTC
CASSLSRDSYGYTF
>TRBV6-8|TRBJ2-3|TRBD2|NA
TGTGCCAGCACCCGGGGGGGGTTGACAGATACGCAGTATTTT
CASTRGGLTDTQYF
>TRBV11-3|TRBJ2-7|TRBD1|NA
TGTGCCAGCAGCTACGACAGGGGGGACTCCTACGAGCAGTACTTC
CASSYDRGDSYEQYF
>TRBV11-3|TRBJ2-5|NA|NA
TGTGCCAGCAGCACACATTGGGTGCGGGATAAAGAGACCCAGTACTTC
CASSTHWVRDKETQYF
>TRBV28|TRBJ1-2|NA|NA
TGTGCCAGCAGTCCAAGCCCAGGGGAACGAACCTATGGCTACACCTTC
CASSPSPGERTYGYTF
>TRBV19|TRBJ1-2|TRBD1|NA
TGTGCCAGTAGTTCCCGGGACAGGGGGCGAAACGGCTACACCTTC
CASSSRDRGRNGYTF
>TRBV6-8|TRBJ1-3|NA|NA
TGTGCCAGCCGAATGGGGTCCGGAAACACCATATATTTT
CASRMGSGNTIYF
>TRBV29-1|TRBJ2-3|TRBD2|NA
TGCAGCGTTGTTTCTAGCGGGAGACGTACTAGCACAGATACGCAGTATTTT
CSVVSSGRRTSTDTQYF
>TRBV28|TRBJ1-4|NA|few
TGTGCCAGCAGTTTAGGAGGGGCCGGTGGGGAAAAACTGTTTTTT
CASSLGGAGGEKLFF
>TRBV19|TRBJ2-5|TRBD1|NA
TGTGCCAGTAGTCCACAGGGGGAGGTAGAGACCCAGTACTTC
CASSPQGEVETQYF
>TRBV15|TRBJ2-7|NA|NA
TGTGCCACCAGCAGAGGAACAGGGTCCTCCTACGAGCAGTACTTC
CATSRGTGSSYEQYF
>TRBV10-1|TRBJ2-1|TRBD2|NA
TGCGCCAGCAGTGTTGGTAGCGGGACATACAATGAGCAGTTCTTC
CASSVGSGTYNEQFF
>TRBV11-3|TRBJ2-3|TRBD2|NA
TGTGCCAGCAGCTTGGGGACTAGCGGGAGTGCGGATACGCAGTATTTT
CASSLGTSGSADTQYF
>TRBV28|TRBJ2-4|NA|NA
TGTGCCAACAACATGCTAGCCAAAAACATTCAGTACTTC
CANNMLAKNIQYF
>TRBV19|TRBJ2-3|NA|NA
TGTGCCAGTAGTCCTTGGCCCGGGACAATAGATACGCAGTATTTT
CASSPWPGTIDTQYF
>TRBV5-1|TRBJ1-2|TRBD1|once
TGCGCCAGCAGCTTGGACCCCGGGACAGTAAACGGAGGCTACACCTTC
CASSLDPGTVNGGYTF
>TRBV12-5|TRBJ2-7|TRBD2|NA
TGTGCTAGTGGTCCCCCGCGGCGGGAGAACTACGAGCAGTACTTC
CASGPPRRENYEQYF
>TRBV15|TRBJ2-7|TRBD1|once
TGTGCCACCAGCAGAGAAGACGACAGGGGCTCCTACGAGCAGTACTTC
CATSREDDRGSYEQYF
>TRBV19|TRBJ1-2|TRBD1|NA
TGTGCCAGCCAAACACTTGACAGGGACGCCGAGGGCTACACCTTC
CASQTLDRDAEGYTF
>TRBV29-1|TRBJ1-4|NA|NA
TGCAGCGTTTCTAGGACAGATGGTGAAAAACTGTTTTTT
CSVSRTDGEKLFF
>TRBV30|TRBJ1-1|NA|NA
TGTGCCTGGAGTGGAGGCAAGAACACTGAAGCTTTCTTT
CAWSGGKNTEAFF
>TRBV10-2|TRBJ2-1|NA|once
TGCGCCAGCATGGACCTCAACAATGAGCAGTTCTTC
CASMDLNNEQFF
>TRBV7-7|TRBJ1-5|TRBD1|NA
TGTGCCAGCAGCTTACAGGGGGCGGCTGATCAGCCCCAGCATTTT
CASSLQGAADQPQHF
>TRBV6-8|TRBJ2-7|TRBD1|NA
TGTGCCAGCAGCCCCTCGGACAGGGCCGGCTACGAGCAGTACTTC
CASSPSDRAGYEQYF
>TRBV18|TRBJ1-4|NA|NA
TGTGCCAGCTCACCACCGGGAATTGGAATGGAAAAACTGTTTTTT
CASSPPGIGMEKLFF
>TRBV18|TRBJ2-1|NA|few
TGTGCCAGCTCACCGGTCAGGAGGACCTCCTACAATGAGCAGTTCTTC
CASSPVRRTSYNEQFF
>TRBV18|TRBJ1-3|NA|NA
TGTGCCAGCTCACCACGAGGGGCTACTGGAAACACCATATATTTT
CASSPRGATGNTIYF
>TRBV29-1|TRBJ1-2|NA|few
TGCAGCGTTCGGCCCCCAGGGGTTGTTGGCTACACCTTC
CSVRPPGVVGYTF
>TRBV2|TRBJ1-5|NA|NA
TGTGCCAGCAGTGAAGCAGGAAGAAATCAGCCCCAGCATTTT
CASSEAGRNQPQHF
>TRBV28|TRBJ1-5|NA|NA
TGTGCCAGCAGTTGGACCGGGGCGGGCAATCAGCCCCAGCATTTT
CASSWTGAGNQPQHF
>TRBV5-1|TRBJ2-2|TRBD2|NA
TGCGCCAGCAGCTTGAGGCAGCGGGGGGGCGCCGACGCCGGGGAGCTGTTTTTT
CASSLRQRGGADAGELFF
>TRBV7-7|TRBJ1-5|NA|NA
TGTGCCAGCAGCGCAGAGGGCAGGGTAGGGCAGCCCCAGCATTTT
CASSAEGRVGQPQHF
>TRBV5-1|TRBJ1-5|TRBD1|NA
TGCGCCAGCAGCTTGGAGGGGACAGGCAATCAGCCCCAGCATTTT
CASSLEGTGNQPQHF
>TRBV11-3|TRBJ1-6|NA|medium-sized
TGTGCCAGCAGTACCACTAATTTTCAATCACCCCTCCACTTT
CASSTTNFQSPLHF
>TRBV6-4|TRBJ1-5|NA|NA
TGTGCCAGCAGTTACACGACGGGCGATGGCAATCAGCCCCAGCATTTT
CASSYTTGDGNQPQHF
>TRBV6-8|TRBJ2-7|NA|NA
TGTGCCAGCAGCCTCGAGCATTATCCCTACGAGCAGTACTTC
CASSLEHYPYEQYF
>TRBV1|TRBJ1-3|NA|NA
TGCACCAGCAGCCAAGATCCCGGAAACACCATATATTTT
CTSSQDPGNTIYF
>TRBV11-3|TRBJ2-5|NA|few
TGTGCCAGCAGCTTGGCCCTAGCGAGACAAGAGACCCAGTACTTC
CASSLALARQETQYF
>TRBV11-3|TRBJ1-1|NA|NA
TGTGCCAGCAGCATGGGACGGCTAAACACTGAAGCTTTCTTT
CASSMGRLNTEAFF
>TRBV5-1|TRBJ1-4|NA|NA
TGCGCCAGCAGCTTTGGTCCCTCGGGGGAAAAACTGTTTTTT
CASSFGPSGEKLFF
>TRBV5-1|TRBJ2-2|NA|once
TGCGCCAGCAGGCTGGGAGTCAGGGGCACGAACACCGGGGAGCTGTTTTTT
CASRLGVRGTNTGELFF
>TRBV30|TRBJ2-3|TRBD1|once
TGTGCCTGGAGTGTACAGGGGTTAGATACGCAGTATTTT
CAWSVQGLDTQYF
>TRBV2|TRBJ1-1|NA|NA
TGTGCCAGCATCCCGGACAGAGGGAACACTGAAGCTTTCTTT
CASIPDRGNTEAFF
>TRBV30|TRBJ2-5|TRBD2|NA
TGTGCCTGGAGTGTACGAAGGACTAGCGGTCCCGGAGAGACCCAGTACTTC
CAWSVRRTSGPGETQYF
>TRBV12-5|TRBJ2-1|NA|few
TGTGCTAGCCTCGAGGGGGTTACCTACAATGAGCAGTTCTTC
CASLEGVTYNEQFF
>TRBV19|TRBJ1-5|NA|NA
TGTGCCAGTAGATACGAGGTCAATCAGCCCCAGCATTTT
CASRYEVNQPQHF
>TRBV30|TRBJ2-1|TRBD2|few
TGTGCCTGGAGTGTAGACGAGCGGGGGGGAGCCCGGTCACGGGAGCAGTTCTTC
CAWSVDERGGARSREQFF
>TRBV11-3|TRBJ2-7|TRBD2|NA
TGTGCCAGCAGCTTAGTCGGGCTAGCGGGGAATGAGCAGTACTTC
CASSLVGLAGNEQYF
>TRBV18|TRBJ1-1|NA|NA
TGTGCCAGCTCAACGAGCGGGGCACCTGAAGCTTTCTTT
CASSTSGAPEAFF
>TRBV28|TRBJ2-7|TRBD1|NA
TGTGCCACCCAGAGCCAACAGGGGGCCAACTCCTACGAGCAGTACTTC
CATQSQQGANSYEQYF
>TRBV6-8|TRBJ2-7|NA|NA
TGTGCCACCAAGCGGGACAGTCACTACGAGCAGTACTTC
CATKRDSHYEQYF
>TRBV19|TRBJ1-5|NA|few
TGTGCCAGTACCCCCAGGGCGAATCAGCCCCAGCATTTT
CASTPRANQPQHF
>TRBV19|TRBJ2-1|NA|once
TGTGCCAGTACCCCGACAGACACACGACCCACTTACAATGAGCAGTTCTTC
CASTPTDTRPTYNEQFF